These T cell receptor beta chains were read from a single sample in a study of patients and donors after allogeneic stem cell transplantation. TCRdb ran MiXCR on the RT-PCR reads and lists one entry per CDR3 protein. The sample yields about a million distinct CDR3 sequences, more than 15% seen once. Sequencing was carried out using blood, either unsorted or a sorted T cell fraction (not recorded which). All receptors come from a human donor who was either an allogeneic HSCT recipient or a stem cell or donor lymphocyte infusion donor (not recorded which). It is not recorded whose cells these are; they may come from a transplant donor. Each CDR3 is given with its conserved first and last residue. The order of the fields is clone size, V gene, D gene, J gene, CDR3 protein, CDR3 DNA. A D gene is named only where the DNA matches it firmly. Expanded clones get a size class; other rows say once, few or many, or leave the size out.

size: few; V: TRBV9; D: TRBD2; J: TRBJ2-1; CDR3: CASSVEVGGNEQFF; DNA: TGTGCCAGCAGCGTAGAGGTGGGAGGGAATGAGCAGTTCTTC
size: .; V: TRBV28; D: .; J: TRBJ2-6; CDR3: CASSKSPGGANVLTF; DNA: TGTGCCAGCAGTAAGAGTCCCGGAGGGGCCAACGTCCTGACTTTC
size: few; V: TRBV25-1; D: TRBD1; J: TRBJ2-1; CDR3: CASSAGTGQPSYNEQFF; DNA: TGTGCCAGCAGTGCCGGAACGGGACAGCCCTCCTACAATGAGCAGTTCTTC
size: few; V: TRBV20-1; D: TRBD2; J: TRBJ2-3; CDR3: CSARSSGATDTQYF; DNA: TGCAGTGCTAGGTCGAGCGGGGCAACAGATACGCAGTATTTT
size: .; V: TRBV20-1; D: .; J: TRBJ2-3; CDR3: CSAAGTRAPADTQYF; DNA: TGCAGTGCAGCTGGGACCAGGGCTCCGGCAGATACGCAGTATTTT
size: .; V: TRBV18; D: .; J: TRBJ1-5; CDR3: CASSSRQASSNQPQHF; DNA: TGTGCCAGCTCATCCCGACAGGCTTCGAGCAATCAGCCCCAGCATTTT
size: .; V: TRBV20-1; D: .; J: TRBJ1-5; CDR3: CSARETSSNQPQHF; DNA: TGCAGTGCTAGAGAGACTTCCAGCAATCAGCCCCAGCATTTT
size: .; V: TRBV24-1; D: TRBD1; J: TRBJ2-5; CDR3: CATSEGSRGNGETQYF; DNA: TGTGCCACCAGTGAGGGAAGCAGGGGGAATGGAGAGACCCAGTACTTC
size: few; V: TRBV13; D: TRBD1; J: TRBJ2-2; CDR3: CASSLIRDRANTGELFF; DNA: TGTGCCAGCAGCTTGATTCGGGACAGGGCGAACACCGGGGAGCTGTTTTTT
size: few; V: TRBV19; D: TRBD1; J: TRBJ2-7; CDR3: CASSMDRDSEYEQYF; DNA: TGTGCCAGTAGTATGGACCGGGACAGTGAATACGAGCAGTACTTC
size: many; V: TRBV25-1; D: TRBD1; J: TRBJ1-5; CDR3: CASSTGGSNQPQHF; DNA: TGTGCCAGCAGTACAGGGGGGTCGAATCAGCCCCAGCATTTT
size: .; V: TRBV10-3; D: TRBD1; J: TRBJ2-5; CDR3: CAISNRGGQETQYF; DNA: TGTGCCATCAGTAACAGGGGCGGACAAGAGACCCAGTACTTC
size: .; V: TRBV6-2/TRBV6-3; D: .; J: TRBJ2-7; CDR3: CASSMTYEQYF; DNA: TGTGCCAGCAGTATGACCTACGAGCAGTACTTC
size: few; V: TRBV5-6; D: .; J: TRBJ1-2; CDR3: CASSIQGRGYTF; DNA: TGTGCCAGCAGCATTCAGGGCCGCGGCTACACCTTC
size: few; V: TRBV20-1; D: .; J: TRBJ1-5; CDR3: CSARIGSGYSNQPQHF; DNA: TGCAGTGCTAGGATAGGCTCGGGCTATAGCAATCAGCCCCAGCATTTT
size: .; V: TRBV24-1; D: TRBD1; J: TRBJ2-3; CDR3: CATSRRQGSTDTQYF; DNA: TGTGCCACCAGTCGGAGACAGGGAAGCACAGATACGCAGTATTTT
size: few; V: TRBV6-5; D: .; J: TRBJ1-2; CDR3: CASSSAGKLAGYTF; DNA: TGTGCCAGCAGTTCGGCAGGGAAATTGGCGGGCTACACCTTC
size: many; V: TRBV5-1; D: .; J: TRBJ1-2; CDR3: CASSLEGLSDGYTF; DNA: TGCGCCAGCAGCTTGGAGGGGCTCTCTGATGGCTACACCTTC
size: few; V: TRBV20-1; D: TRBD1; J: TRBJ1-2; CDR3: CSAAGGGTGTYGYTF; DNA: TGCAGTGCCGCCGGAGGGGGGACAGGAACCTATGGCTACACCTTC
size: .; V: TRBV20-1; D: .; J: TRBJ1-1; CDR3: CSASGGRGPEAFF; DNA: TGCAGTGCTAGTGGGGGTCGGGGGCCTGAAGCTTTCTTT
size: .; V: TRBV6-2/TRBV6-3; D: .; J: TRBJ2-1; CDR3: CASPGAHYPHHEQFF; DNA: TGTGCCAGTCCCGGGGCGCACTACCCCCATCATGAGCAGTTCTTC
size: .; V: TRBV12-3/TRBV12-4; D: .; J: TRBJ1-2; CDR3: CASTRGRGYGYTF; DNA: TGTGCCAGCACCCGGGGGAGGGGGTATGGCTACACCTTC
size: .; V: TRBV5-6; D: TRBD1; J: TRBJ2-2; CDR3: CASSLDFSGGRTGELFF; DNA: TGTGCCAGCAGCTTGGATTTTTCAGGGGGCCGCACCGGGGAGCTGTTTTTT
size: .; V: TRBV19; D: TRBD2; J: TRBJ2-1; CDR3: CASSTTSGRGNEQFF; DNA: TGTGCCAGTAGTACTACTAGCGGGAGGGGGAATGAGCAGTTCTTC
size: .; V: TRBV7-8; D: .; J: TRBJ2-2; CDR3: CASSLLRVGVAGELFF; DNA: TGTGCCAGCAGCTTGCTCAGGGTTGGAGTTGCCGGGGAGCTGTTTTTT
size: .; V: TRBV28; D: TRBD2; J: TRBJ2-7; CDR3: CASSAPGLESEQYF; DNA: TGTGCCAGCAGTGCGCCGGGACTAGAGTCCGAGCAGTACTTC
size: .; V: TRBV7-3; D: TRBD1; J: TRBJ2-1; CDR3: CASSLTGQGLPRNEQFF; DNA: TGTGCCAGCAGCTTAACGGGACAGGGGCTTCCCAGGAATGAGCAGTTCTTC
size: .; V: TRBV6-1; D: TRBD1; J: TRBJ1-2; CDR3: CASSPGTGRNGYTF; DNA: TGTGCCAGCAGTCCAGGGACAGGGCGGAATGGCTACACCTTC
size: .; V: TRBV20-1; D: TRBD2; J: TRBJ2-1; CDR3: CSARDGLAGELGRNEQFF; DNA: TGCAGTGCTAGAGATGGGCTAGCGGGAGAATTAGGGCGCAATGAGCAGTTCTTC
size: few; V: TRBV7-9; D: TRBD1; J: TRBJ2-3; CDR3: CASSHGQGATDTQYF; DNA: TGTGCCAGCAGCCATGGACAGGGGGCGACGGATACGCAGTATTTT
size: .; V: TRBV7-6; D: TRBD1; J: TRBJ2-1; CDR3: CASSSRTGSSYNEQFF; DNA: TGTGCCAGCAGCTCCAGGACAGGTAGCTCCTACAATGAGCAGTTCTTC
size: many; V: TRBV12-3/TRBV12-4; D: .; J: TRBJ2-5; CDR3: CASSLGTDQYF; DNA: TGTGCCAGCAGTTTAGGGACGGACCAGTACTTC
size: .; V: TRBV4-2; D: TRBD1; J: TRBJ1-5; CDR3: CASSPRTGTQPQHF; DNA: TGTGCCAGCAGCCCCCGGACAGGGACTCAGCCCCAGCATTTT
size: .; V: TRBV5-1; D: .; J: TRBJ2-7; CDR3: CASSGLTEEGYEQYF; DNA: TGCGCCAGCAGCGGGCTGACAGAGGAGGGGTACGAGCAGTACTTC
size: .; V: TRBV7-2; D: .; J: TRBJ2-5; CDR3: CASSLGSTTETQYF; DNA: TGTGCCAGCAGCTTAGGATCCACCACCGAGACCCAGTACTTC
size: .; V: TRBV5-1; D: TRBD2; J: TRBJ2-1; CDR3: CASRTSGSTYNEQFF; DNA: TGCGCCAGCAGGACTAGCGGGAGTACCTACAATGAGCAGTTCTTC
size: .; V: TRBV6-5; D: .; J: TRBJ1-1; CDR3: CASSYSRQMNTEAFF; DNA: TGTGCCAGCAGTTACTCGCGACAGATGAACACTGAAGCTTTCTTT
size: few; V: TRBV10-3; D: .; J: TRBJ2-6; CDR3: CAISVSLDSGANVLTF; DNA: TGTGCCATCAGTGTAAGCCTAGACTCTGGGGCCAACGTCCTGACTTTC
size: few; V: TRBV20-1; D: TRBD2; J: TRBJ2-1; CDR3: CSARLAGSQDEQFF; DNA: TGCAGTGCTAGACTAGCGGGTTCTCAGGATGAGCAGTTCTTC
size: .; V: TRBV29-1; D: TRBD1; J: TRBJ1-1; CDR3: CSVRTGTGGTEAFF; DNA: TGCAGCGTCCGCACCGGGACAGGGGGAACTGAAGCTTTCTTT
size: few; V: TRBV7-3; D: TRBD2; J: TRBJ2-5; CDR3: CASSKGGLQETQYF; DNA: TGTGCCAGCAGTAAGGGAGGGCTCCAAGAGACCCAGTACTTC
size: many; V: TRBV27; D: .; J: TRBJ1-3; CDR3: CASSYQGLAGNTIYF; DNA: TGTGCCAGCAGTTATCAGGGTCTCGCTGGAAACACCATATATTTT
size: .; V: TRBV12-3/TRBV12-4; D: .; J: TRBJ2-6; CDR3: CASSFRAPGANVLTF; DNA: TGTGCCAGCAGTTTCCGGGCGCCCGGGGCCAACGTCCTGACTTTC